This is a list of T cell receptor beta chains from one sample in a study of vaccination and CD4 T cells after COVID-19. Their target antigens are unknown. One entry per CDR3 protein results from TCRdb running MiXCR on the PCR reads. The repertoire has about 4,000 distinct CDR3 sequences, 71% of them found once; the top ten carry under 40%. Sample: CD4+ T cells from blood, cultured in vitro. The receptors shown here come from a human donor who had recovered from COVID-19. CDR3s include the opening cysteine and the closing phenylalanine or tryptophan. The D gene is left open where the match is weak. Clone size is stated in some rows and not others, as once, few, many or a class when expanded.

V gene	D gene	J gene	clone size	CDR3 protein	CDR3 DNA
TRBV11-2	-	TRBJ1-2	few	CASSLTQGTNYGYTF	TGTGCCAGCAGCTTAACGCAGGGTACTAACTATGGCTACACCTTC
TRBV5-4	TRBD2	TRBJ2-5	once	CASSTRVAGTVETQYF	TGTGCCAGCAGCACCCGGGTAGCGGGGACGGTAGAGACCCAGTACTTC
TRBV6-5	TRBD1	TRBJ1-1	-	CASSYGRRQGGTEAFF	TGTGCCAGCAGTTACGGTAGGAGACAGGGAGGAACTGAAGCTTTCTTT
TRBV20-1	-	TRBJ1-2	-	CSARDRGGGYTF	TGCAGTGCTAGAGATCGCGGCGGGGGCTACACCTTC
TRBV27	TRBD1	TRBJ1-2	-	CASRSMGAGTGSGYTF	TGTGCCAGCAGGAGCATGGGAGCCGGGACAGGGAGCGGCTACACCTTC
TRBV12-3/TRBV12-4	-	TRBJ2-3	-	CASSTRFGEGPDTQYF	TGTGCCAGCAGTACCCGATTCGGGGAAGGGCCAGATACGCAGTATTTT
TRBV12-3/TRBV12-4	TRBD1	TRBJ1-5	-	CASSPDRLSNQPQHF	TGTGCCAGCAGCCCGGACAGGCTTAGCAATCAGCCCCAGCATTTT
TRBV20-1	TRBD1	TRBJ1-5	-	CSARLQGLAQPQHF	TGCAGTGCTAGATTACAGGGGTTGGCTCAGCCCCAGCATTTT
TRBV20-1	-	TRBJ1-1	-	CSASKSFNTEAFF	TGCAGTGCTAGTAAGAGTTTTAACACTGAAGCTTTCTTT
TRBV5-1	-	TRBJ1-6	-	CASSLFGGENSPLHF	TGCGCCAGCAGCTTGTTCGGGGGCGAAAATTCACCCCTCCACTTT
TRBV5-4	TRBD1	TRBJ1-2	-	CASSFRYRGDYGYTF	TGTGCCAGCAGCTTTCGCTACAGGGGAGACTATGGCTACACCTTC
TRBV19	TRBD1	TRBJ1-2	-	CASTGQGRVGYTF	TGTGCCAGTACCGGACAGGGGCGTGTTGGCTACACCTTC
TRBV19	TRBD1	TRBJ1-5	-	CASGNAGTGGGQPQHF	TGTGCCAGCGGCAATGCCGGGACAGGGGGCGGACAGCCCCAGCATTTT
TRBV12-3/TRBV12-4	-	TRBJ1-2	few	CASSNRANYGYTF	TGTGCCAGCAGTAATCGGGCTAACTATGGCTACACCTTC
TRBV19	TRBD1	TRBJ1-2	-	CASSRQGYGYTF	TGTGCCAGTAGTAGACAGGGCTATGGCTACACCTTC
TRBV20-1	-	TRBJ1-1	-	CGRLPRYTEAFF	TGCGGACGACTGCCAAGGTACACTGAAGCTTTCTTT
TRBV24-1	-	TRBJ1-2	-	CATRVGLWGYTF	TGTGCCACCAGGGTCGGACTTTGGGGCTACACCTTC
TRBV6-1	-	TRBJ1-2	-	CASSTGRENYGYTF	TGTGCCAGCAGTACGGGGCGGGAGAACTATGGCTACACCTTC
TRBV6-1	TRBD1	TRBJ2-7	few	CASSGHIGQGVHEQYF	TGTGCCAGCAGTGGCCATATTGGACAGGGCGTACACGAGCAGTACTTC
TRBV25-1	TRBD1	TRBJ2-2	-	CASSRQGASGELFF	TGTGCCAGCAGCCGACAGGGGGCCTCCGGGGAGCTGTTTTTT
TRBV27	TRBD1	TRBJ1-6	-	CASSNLVGQGGSPLHF	TGTGCCAGCAGTAATTTAGTCGGACAGGGCGGTTCACCCCTCCACTTT
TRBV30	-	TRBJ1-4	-	CAWSEGTTTNEKLFF	TGTGCCTGGAGTGAGGGGACTACAACTAATGAAAAACTGTTTTTT
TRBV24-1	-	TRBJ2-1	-	CATSDPPPRLPGQSSYNEQFF	TGTGCCACCAGTGATCCCCCCCCTCGTTTGCCCGGACAAAGCTCCTACAATGAGCAGTTCTTC
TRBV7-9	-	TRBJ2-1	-	CASSLRAVSYNEQFF	TGTGCCAGCAGCTTAAGGGCCGTCTCCTACAATGAGCAGTTCTTC
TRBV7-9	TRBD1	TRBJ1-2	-	CASSYGSSGQIANYGYTF	TGTGCCAGCAGCTACGGATCCTCGGGACAGATCGCTAACTATGGCTACACCTTC
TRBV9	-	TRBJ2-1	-	CASIGGKKRDEQFF	TGTGCCAGCATCGGGGGAAAAAAACGGGATGAGCAGTTCTTC
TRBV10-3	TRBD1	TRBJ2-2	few	CAIGGTGRNTGELFF	TGTGCCATCGGCGGGACAGGGAGAAACACCGGGGAGCTGTTTTTT
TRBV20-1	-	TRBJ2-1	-	CSARTAPRPLNEQFF	TGCAGTGCTAGGACCGCCCCTAGGCCCCTCAATGAGCAGTTCTTC
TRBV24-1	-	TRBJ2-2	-	CATSDSTLGELFF	TGTGCCACCAGTGACTCGACACTCGGGGAGCTGTTTTTT
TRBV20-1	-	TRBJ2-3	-	CSAHEPRVDTQYF	TGCAGTGCCCATGAGCCCAGGGTTGATACGCAGTATTTT
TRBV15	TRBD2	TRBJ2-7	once	CATSRDHMTSGSSYEQYF	TGTGCCACCAGCAGAGATCATATGACTAGCGGGAGCTCCTACGAGCAGTACTTC
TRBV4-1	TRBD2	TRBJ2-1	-	CASSRWTSGGANEQFF	TGCGCCAGCAGCCGCTGGACTAGCGGGGGGGCCAATGAGCAGTTCTTC
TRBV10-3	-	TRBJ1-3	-	CAISESGGPFNF	TGTGCCATCAGTGAGTCAGGAGGGCCCTTTAATTTT
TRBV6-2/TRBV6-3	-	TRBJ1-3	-	CASSYSRGNSGNTIYF	TGTGCCAGCAGTTACTCGAGGGGGAACTCTGGAAACACCATATATTTT
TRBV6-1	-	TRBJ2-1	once	CASRDYNEQFF	TGTGCCAGCAGGGACTACAATGAGCAGTTCTTC
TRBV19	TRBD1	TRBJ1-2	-	CASMGQAFYGYTF	TGTGCCAGCATGGGACAGGCCTTCTATGGCTACACCTTC
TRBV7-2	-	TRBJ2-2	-	CASSPSSQRELFF	TGTGCCAGCAGTCCTAGCTCACAGCGGGAGCTGTTTTTT
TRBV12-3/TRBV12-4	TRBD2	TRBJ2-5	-	CASSLSGGAWETQYF	TGTGCCAGCAGTTTAAGCGGGGGGGCCTGGGAGACCCAGTACTTC
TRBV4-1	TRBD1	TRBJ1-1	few	CASSQDGSGTVNTEAFF	TGCGCCAGCAGCCAAGATGGGTCCGGGACAGTGAACACTGAAGCTTTCTTT
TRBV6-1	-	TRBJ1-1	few	CASSPGGLRRTEAFF	TGTGCCAGCAGCCCCGGGGGGCTCCGGAGGACTGAAGCTTTCTTT
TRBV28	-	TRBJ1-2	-	CASSPADRNYGYTF	TGTGCCAGCAGCCCGGCCGACAGGAACTATGGCTACACCTTC
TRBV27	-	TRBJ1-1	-	CASSPEAVRPEAFF	TGTGCCAGCAGTCCAGAAGCGGTCAGGCCTGAAGCTTTCTTT
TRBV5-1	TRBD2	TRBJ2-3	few	CASSLVGLAGGGDTQYF	TGCGCCAGCAGCTTGGTAGGGCTAGCGGGGGGCGGCGATACGCAGTATTTT
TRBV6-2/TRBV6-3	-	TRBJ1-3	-	CASSSYGSSGNTIYF	TGTGCCAGCAGTTCCTACGGCAGCTCTGGAAACACCATATATTTT
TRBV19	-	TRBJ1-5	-	CASGGGTPQHF	TGTGCCTCCGGGGGGGGAACGCCCCAGCATTTT
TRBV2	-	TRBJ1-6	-	CASRGNAQGSPLHF	TGTGCCAGCCGGGGAAACGCGCAGGGGTCACCCCTCCACTTT
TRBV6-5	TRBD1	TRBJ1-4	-	CASSYLGTVNEKLFF	TGTGCCAGCAGTTATCTTGGGACAGTCAATGAAAAACTGTTTTTT
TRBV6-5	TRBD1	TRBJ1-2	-	CASSYLQGVGYTF	TGTGCCAGCAGTTACTTACAGGGGGTTGGCTACACCTTC
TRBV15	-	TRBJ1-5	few	CATSRTRGGNQPQHF	TGTGCCACCAGCAGAACCAGGGGTGGCAATCAGCCCCAGCATTTT
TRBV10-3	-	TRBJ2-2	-	CAIREAGELFF	TGTGCCATCAGGGAGGCCGGGGAGCTGTTTTTT
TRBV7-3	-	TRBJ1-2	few	CASSLGGVQNGYTF	TGTGCCAGCAGCTTAGGGGGGGTTCAGAATGGCTACACCTTC
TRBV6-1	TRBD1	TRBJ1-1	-	CASQGQGLNTEAFF	TGTGCCAGCCAGGGACAGGGATTGAACACTGAAGCTTTCTTT
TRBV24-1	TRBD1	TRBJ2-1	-	CATSGNKGHGTGRTYNEQFF	TGTGCCACCAGTGGCAATAAGGGGCATGGGACAGGTAGGACCTACAATGAGCAGTTCTTC
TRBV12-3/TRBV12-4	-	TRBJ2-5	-	CASSLRRRQETQYF	TGTGCCAGCAGTTTAAGAAGGAGGCAAGAGACCCAGTACTTC
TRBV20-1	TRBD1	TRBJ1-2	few	CSATGGVDYGYTF	TGCAGTGCTACAGGGGGCGTCGACTATGGCTACACCTTC